The subject of this entry is one TCR beta chain. These data come from a study of blood T cell repertoires in COVID-19. Per germline, CDR1 SNHLY and CDR2 FYNNEI. The CDR3 has 18 residues. Losses at the gene ends were 2 bases for V and 2 bases for J; bases not matched to a gene: 9. TCRdb keeps only in-frame clones here, not all; method: immunoSEQ multiplex PCR. Of fewer than 150,000 clones detected, 75% to 90% appear once; the ten largest clones hold around 18%. Sequenced sample: peripheral blood. This rearrangement joins TRBV2 to TRBJ2-5; 12 bases agree with TRBD2. This TCR came from a woman aged 45-65 years who had recovered from COVID-19. CDR3 residues: CASSEWGLAGVGQETQYF. CDR3 nucleotides: TGTGCCAGCAGTGAATGGGGACTAGCGGGCGTAGGTCAAGAGACCCAGTACTTC.